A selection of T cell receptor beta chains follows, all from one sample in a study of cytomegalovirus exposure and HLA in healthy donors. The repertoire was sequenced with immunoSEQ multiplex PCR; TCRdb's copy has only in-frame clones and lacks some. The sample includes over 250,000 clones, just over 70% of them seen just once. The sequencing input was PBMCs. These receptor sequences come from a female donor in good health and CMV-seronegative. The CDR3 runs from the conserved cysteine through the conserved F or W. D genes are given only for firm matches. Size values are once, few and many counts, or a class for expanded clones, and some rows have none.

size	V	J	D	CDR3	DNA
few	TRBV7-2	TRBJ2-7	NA	CASSLGSTGSYEQYF	TGTGCCAGCAGCTTAGGTAGTACAGGCTCCTACGAGCAGTACTTC
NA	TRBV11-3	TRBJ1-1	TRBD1	CASSLPLGQGENTEAFF	TGTGCCAGCAGCTTACCCTTAGGACAGGGAGAAAACACTGAAGCTTTCTTT
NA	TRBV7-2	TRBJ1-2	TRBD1	CASSLGPSGQGGSYGYTF	TGTGCCAGCAGCTTAGGGCCTTCGGGACAGGGAGGGAGCTATGGCTACACCTTC
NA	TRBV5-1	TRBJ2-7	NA	CASSLGGGATYEQYF	TGCGCCAGCAGCTTGGGGGGCGGGGCGACCTACGAGCAGTACTTC
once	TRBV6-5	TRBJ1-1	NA	CASRAPDRPNTEAFF	TGTGCCAGCAGGGCCCCGGACAGACCGAACACTGAAGCTTTCTTT
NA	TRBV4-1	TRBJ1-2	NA	CASSQERAGANYGYTF	TGCGCCAGCAGCCAAGAAAGGGCAGGGGCTAACTATGGCTACACCTTC
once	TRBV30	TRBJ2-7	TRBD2	CAWRSGTSGSYEQYF	TGTGCCTGGAGGTCCGGGACTAGCGGATCCTACGAGCAGTACTTC
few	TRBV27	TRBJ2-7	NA	CASNPGTSYEQYF	TGTGCCAGCAACCCGGGAACCTCCTACGAGCAGTACTTC
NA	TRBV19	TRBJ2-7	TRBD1	CASSPDDRVDEQYF	TGTGCCAGTAGTCCAGATGACAGGGTAGACGAGCAGTACTTC
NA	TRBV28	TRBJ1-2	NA	CASTDSAYGYTF	TGTGCCAGCACCGATTCCGCGTATGGCTACACCTTC
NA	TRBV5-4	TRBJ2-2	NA	CASSGSAGTPTGELFF	TGTGCCAGCAGCGGATCCGCCGGGACTCCAACCGGGGAGCTGTTTTTT
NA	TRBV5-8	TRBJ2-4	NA	CASSLGGTKNIQYF	TGTGCCAGCAGCTTGGGAGGAACCAAAAACATTCAGTACTTC
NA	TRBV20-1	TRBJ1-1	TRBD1	CSFFDRVEAFF	TGCAGCTTCTTCGACAGGGTTGAAGCTTTCTTT
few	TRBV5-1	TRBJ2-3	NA	CASSLGSGSSTDTQYF	TGCGCCAGCAGCTTGGGGAGCGGGTCTAGCACAGATACGCAGTATTTT
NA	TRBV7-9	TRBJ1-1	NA	CASSWTDMNTEAFF	TGTGCCAGCAGCTGGACAGACATGAACACTGAAGCTTTCTTT
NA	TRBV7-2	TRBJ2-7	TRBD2	CASSLNSGSGYEQYF	TGTGCCAGCAGCTTAAATAGCGGGAGTGGCTACGAGCAGTACTTC
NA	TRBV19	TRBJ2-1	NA	CASSRGPYNEQFF	TGTGCCAGTAGCCGTGGCCCCTACAATGAGCAGTTCTTC
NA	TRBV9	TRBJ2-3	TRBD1	CASSPSTGISGDTQYF	TGTGCCAGCAGCCCTTCGACAGGGATTAGTGGAGATACGCAGTATTTT
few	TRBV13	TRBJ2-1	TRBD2	CASSFITSGMNEQFF	TGTGCCAGCAGCTTTATAACTAGCGGGATGAATGAGCAGTTCTTC
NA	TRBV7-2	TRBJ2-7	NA	CASSLARQGGYEQYF	TGTGCCAGCAGCTTAGCGAGACAGGGAGGCTACGAGCAGTACTTC
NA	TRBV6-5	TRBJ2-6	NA	CASRPGEAGANVLTF	TGTGCCAGCAGGCCAGGGGAAGCTGGGGCCAACGTCCTGACTTTC
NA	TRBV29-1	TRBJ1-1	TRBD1	CSTGQEAGTEAFF	TGCAGTACGGGACAGGAGGCGGGCACTGAAGCTTTCTTT
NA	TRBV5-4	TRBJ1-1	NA	CASSFSFGGDTEAFF	TGTGCCAGCAGCTTTTCCTTTGGGGGGGACACTGAAGCTTTCTTT
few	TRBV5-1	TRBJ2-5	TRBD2	CASRGEGETQYF	TGCGCCAGCAGGGGGGAGGGAGAGACCCAGTACTTC